This paragraph covers one T cell receptor (beta chain) sequence. CDR3 size: 17 residues. Trimming left V 0 bases short and J 6 bases short, with 17 bases between. Germline-derived CDR1 and CDR2 are SGHNT and YENEEA. Data came from immunoSEQ multiplex PCR; TCRdb stores just in-frame clones and leaves some out. The table lists approximately 210,000 clones, 90% to 95% of them singletons. The sample originates from a study of T cell responses to AZD1222 COVID-19 vaccine. This sequence originates from an adult who received the AZD1222 COVID-19 vaccine. V usage is TRBV11-3 and J usage is TRBJ2-2; D is perhaps TRBD1 or TRBD2 (6 bases each). Material: peripheral blood, obtained 28 days after the second AZD1222 dose. The CDR3: CASSLDGGPIEAGELFF. CDR3 nucleotides: TGTGCCAGCAGCTTAGACGGGGGCCCCATTGAGGCCGGGGAGCTGTTTTTT.